This TCR beta chain was identified in a study of blood T cell repertoires in COVID-19. Generated by immunoSEQ multiplex PCR, the TCRdb table keeps only in-frame clones and is missing some. The profile shows some 150,000 clones, approximately 80% of them singletons. The sample comprised peripheral blood. This receptor was taken from a woman aged 80 or over in a cohort sampled during active or convalescent COVID-19.

CDR3 sequence reads: CATSRKGLAGGPGQETQYF. In DNA form, the CDR3 reads TGTGCCACCAGCAGGAAGGGGCTAGCGGGGGGGCCGGGTCAAGAGACCCAGTACTTC. V is TRBV15 and J is TRBJ2-5, with 12 positions matching TRBD2. V lost 3 bases, J lost 2 bases, and 13 bases stayed unmatched. Germline V gene lookup returns CDR1 LNHNV and CDR2 YYDKDF (reference sequence). The CDR3 has 19 amino acids. Using reference TRBV15 and TRBJ2-5 for the parts outside the CDR3, the full variable domain is DAMVIQNPRYQVTQFGKPVTLSCSQTLNHNVMYWYQQKSSQAPKLLFHYYDKDFNNEADTPDNFQSRRPNTSFCFLDIRSPGLGDTAMYLCATSRKGLAGGPGQETQYFGPGTRLLVL.